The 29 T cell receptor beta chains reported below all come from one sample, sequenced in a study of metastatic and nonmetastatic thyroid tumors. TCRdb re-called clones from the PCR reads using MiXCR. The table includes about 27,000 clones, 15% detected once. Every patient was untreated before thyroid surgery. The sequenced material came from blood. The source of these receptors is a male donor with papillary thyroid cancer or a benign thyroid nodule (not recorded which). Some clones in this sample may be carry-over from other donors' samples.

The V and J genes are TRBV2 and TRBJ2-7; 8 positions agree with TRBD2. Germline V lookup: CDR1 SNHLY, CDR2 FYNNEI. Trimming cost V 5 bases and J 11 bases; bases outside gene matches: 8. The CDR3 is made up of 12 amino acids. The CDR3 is CASSPSDGGEYF. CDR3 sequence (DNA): TGTGCCAGCAGTCCTAGCGACGGGGGGGAGTACTTC.

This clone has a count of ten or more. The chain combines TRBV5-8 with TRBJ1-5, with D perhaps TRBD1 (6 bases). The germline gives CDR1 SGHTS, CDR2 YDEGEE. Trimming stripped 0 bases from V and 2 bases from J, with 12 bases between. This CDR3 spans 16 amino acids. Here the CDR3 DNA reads TGTGCCAGCAGCTTGGGCAGGGGATGGGGCAATCAGCCCCAGCATTTT. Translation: CASSLGRGWGNQPQHF.

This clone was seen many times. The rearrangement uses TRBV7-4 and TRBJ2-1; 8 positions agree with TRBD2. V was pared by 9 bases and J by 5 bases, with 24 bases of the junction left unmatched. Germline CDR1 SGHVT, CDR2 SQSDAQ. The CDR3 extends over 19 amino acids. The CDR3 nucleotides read TGTGCCAGTCCGGGGGGGGAGCGGGCCCCACCCGGGGAGGACAATGAGCAGTTCTTC. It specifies CASPGGERAPPGEDNEQFF.

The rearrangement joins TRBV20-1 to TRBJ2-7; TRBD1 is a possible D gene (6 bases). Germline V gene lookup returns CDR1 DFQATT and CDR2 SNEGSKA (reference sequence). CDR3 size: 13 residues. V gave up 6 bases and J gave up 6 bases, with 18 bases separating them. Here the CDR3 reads CSAAPGTPGEQYF. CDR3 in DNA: TGCAGTGCCGCACCCGGGACACCTGGCGAGCAGTACTTC.

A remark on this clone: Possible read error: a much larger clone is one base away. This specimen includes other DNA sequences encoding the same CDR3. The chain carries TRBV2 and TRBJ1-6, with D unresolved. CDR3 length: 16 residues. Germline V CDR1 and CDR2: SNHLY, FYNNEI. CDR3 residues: CASSSGPRSYNSPLHF. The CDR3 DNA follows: TGTGCCAGCAGCTCTGGGCCCCGCTCCTACAATTCACCCCTCCACTTT.

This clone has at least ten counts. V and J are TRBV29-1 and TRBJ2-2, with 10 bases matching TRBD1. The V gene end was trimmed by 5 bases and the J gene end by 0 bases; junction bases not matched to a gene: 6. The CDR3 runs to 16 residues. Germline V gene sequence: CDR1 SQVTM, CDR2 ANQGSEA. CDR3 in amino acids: CSVPRQGAANTGELFF. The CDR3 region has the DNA TGCAGCGTTCCTCGACAGGGGGCGGCGAACACCGGGGAGCTGTTTTTT.

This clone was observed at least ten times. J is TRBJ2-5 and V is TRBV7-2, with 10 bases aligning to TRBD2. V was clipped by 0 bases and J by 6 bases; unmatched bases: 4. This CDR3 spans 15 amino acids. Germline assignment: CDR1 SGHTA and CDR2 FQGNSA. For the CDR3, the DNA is TGTGCCAGCAGCTTAGCTGGGACTAGCGCGAAGACCCAGTACTTC. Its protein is CASSLAGTSAKTQYF.

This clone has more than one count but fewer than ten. CDR3 sequence reads: CASSPGTPGNTIYF. The CDR3 region has the DNA TGTGCCAGCAGTCCCGGGACACCTGGAAACACCATATATTTT. The chain is built from TRBV6-2 or TRBV6-3 and TRBJ1-3; D perhaps matches TRBD1 (6 bases). This CDR3 contains 14 residues. Germline CDR1 and CDR2: MNHEY and SVGEGT. V was cut by 5 bases and J by 2 bases, with 10 bases left in between.

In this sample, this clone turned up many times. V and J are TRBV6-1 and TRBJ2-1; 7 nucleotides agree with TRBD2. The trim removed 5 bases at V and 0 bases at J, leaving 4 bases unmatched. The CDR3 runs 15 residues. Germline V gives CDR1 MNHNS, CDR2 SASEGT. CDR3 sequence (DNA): TGTGCCAGCAGTCCCCCTAGCGGCTCCTACAATGAGCAGTTCTTC. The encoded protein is CASSPPSGSYNEQFF.

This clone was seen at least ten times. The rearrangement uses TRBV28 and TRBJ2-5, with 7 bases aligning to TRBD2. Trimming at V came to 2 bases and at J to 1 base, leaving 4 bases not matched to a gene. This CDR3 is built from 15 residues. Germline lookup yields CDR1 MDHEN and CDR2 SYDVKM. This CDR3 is CASSLTGTTQETQYF. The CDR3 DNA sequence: TGTGCCAGCAGTTTAACCGGGACTACCCAAGAGACCCAGTACTTC.

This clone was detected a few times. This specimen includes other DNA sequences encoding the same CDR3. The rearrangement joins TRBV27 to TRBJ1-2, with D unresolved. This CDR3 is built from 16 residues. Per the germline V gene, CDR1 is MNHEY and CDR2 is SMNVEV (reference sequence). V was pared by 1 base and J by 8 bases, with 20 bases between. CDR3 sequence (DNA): TGTGCCAGCAGTTTATATTCACCAGAAGATCTAGGAGGCTACACCTTC. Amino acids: CASSLYSPEDLGGYTF.

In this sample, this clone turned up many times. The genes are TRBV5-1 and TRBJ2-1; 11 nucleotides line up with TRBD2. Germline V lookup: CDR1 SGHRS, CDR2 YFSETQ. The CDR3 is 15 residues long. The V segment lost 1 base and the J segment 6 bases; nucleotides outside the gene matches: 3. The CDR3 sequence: CASSLLAGGGNEQFF. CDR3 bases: TGCGCCAGCAGCTTGCTAGCGGGAGGCGGCAATGAGCAGTTCTTC.

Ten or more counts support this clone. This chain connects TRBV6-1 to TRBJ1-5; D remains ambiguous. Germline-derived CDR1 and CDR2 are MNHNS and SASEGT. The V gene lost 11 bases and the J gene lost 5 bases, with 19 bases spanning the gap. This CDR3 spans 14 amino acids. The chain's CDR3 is CAPAVWAPDQPQHF. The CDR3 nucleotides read TGTGCCCCAGCGGTCTGGGCACCTGATCAGCCCCAGCATTTT.

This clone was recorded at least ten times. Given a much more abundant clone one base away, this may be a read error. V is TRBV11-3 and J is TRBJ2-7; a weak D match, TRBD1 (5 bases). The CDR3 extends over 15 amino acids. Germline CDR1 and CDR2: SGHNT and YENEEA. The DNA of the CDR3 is TGTGCCAGCATCTTAGTGGGGCAGGGCCCCTACGAGCAGTACTTC. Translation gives CASILVGQGPYEQYF.

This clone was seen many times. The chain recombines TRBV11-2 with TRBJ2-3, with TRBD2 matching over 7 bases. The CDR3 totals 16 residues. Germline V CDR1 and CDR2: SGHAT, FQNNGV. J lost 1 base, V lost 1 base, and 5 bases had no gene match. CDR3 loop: CASSLGGRGGTDTQYF. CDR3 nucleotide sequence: TGTGCCAGCAGCTTAGGGGGCCGGGGGGGCACAGATACGCAGTATTTT.

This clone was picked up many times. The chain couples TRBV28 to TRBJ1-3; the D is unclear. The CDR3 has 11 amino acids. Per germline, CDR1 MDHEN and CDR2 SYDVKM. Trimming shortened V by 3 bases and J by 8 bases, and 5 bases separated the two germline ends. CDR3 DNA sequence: TGTGCCAGCAGTTTGGTTGACACCATATATTTT. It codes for CASSLVDTIYF.

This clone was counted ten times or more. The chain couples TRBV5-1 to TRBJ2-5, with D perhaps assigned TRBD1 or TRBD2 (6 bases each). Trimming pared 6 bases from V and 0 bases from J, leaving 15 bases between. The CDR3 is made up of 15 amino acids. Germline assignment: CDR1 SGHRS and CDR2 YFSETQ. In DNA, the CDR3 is TGCGCCAGCACCGCCCCGGGGGCCTACCAAGAGACCCAGTACTTC. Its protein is CASTAPGAYQETQYF.

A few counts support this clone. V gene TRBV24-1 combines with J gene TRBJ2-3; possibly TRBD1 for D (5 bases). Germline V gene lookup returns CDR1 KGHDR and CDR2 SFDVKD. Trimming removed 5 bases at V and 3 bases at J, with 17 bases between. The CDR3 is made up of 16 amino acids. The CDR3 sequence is CATSGPRGWGTDTQYF. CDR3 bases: TGTGCCACCAGTGGCCCTAGGGGTTGGGGTACAGATACGCAGTATTTT.

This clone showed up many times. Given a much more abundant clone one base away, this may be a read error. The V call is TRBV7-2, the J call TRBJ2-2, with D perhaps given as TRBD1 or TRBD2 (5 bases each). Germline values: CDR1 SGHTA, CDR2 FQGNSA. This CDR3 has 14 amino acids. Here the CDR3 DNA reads TGTGCCAGCACCCCCCCAGGGTCTAACGGGGAGCTGCTTTTT. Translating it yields CASTPPGSNGELLF.

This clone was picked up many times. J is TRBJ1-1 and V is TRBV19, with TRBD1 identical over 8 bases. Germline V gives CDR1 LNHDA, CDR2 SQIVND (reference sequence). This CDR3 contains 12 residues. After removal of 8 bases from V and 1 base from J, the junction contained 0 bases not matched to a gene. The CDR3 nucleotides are TGTGCCAGTGGGACAGGGAACACTGAAGCTTTCTTT. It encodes CASGTGNTEAFF.

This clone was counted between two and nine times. The CDR3 protein is CASSAGCGTQYF. The CDR3 region has the DNA TGTGCCAGCAGCGCAGGGTGTGGGACCCAGTACTTC. The V call is TRBV9, the J call TRBJ2-5; D perhaps matches TRBD1 (5 bases). The CDR3 is made up of 12 amino acids. V dropped 3 bases and J dropped 7 bases, with 10 bases sitting between them. Germline V CDR1 and CDR2: SGDLS, YYNGEE.

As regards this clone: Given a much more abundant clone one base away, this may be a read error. DNA for the CDR3: TGTGCCAGCAGTTCCCCTTCGCTCAATGAGCAGTTCTTC. This codes for CASSSPSLNEQFF. The chain recombines TRBV28 with TRBJ2-1; D ambiguous. CDR3 length: 13 residues. Trimming stripped 4 bases from V and 6 bases from J, with 10 bases between. Germline assignment: CDR1 MDHEN and CDR2 SYDVKM.

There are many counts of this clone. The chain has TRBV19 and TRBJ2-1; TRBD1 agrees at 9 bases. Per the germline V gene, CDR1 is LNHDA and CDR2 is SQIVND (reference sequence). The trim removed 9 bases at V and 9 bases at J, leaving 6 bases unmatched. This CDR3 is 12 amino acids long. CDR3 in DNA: TGTGCCAGCCGGACAGGGGATGTTGAGCAGTTCTTC. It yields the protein CASRTGDVEQFF.

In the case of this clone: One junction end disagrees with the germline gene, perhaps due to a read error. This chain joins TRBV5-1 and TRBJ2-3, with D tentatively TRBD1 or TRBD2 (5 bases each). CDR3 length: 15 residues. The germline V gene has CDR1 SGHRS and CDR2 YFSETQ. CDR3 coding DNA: TGCGCCAACAGCTTGGGGGATTCTATCACAGATACGCAGTATTTT. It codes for CANSLGDSITDTQYF.

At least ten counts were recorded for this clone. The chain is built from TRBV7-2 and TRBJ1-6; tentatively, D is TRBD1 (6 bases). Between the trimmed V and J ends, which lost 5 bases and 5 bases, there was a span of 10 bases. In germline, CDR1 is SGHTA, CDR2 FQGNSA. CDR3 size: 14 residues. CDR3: CASSPQGNNSPLHF. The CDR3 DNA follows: TGTGCCAGCAGCCCACAGGGTAATAATTCACCCCTCCACTTT.

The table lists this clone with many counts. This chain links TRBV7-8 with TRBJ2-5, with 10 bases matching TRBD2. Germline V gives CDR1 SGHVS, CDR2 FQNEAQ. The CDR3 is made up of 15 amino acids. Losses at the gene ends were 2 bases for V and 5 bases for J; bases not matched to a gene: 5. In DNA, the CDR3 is TGTGCCAGCAGCTTATATCCTAGCGGGAGCGAGACCCAGTACTTC. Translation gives CASSLYPSGSETQYF. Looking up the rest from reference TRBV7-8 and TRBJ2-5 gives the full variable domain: GAGVSQSPRYKVAKRGQDVALRCDPISGHVSLFWYQQALGQGPEFLTYFQNEAQLDKSGLPSDRFFAERPEGSVSTLKIQRTQQEDSAVYLCASSLYPSGSETQYFGPGTRLLVL.

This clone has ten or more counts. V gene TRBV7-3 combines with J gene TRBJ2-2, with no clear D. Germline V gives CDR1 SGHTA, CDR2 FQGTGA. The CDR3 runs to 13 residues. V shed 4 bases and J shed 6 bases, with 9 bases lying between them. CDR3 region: CASSSDGAGELFF. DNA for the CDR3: TGTGCCAGCAGCTCGGATGGGGCCGGGGAGCTGTTTTTT.

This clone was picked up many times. For the CDR3, the DNA is TGCGCCAGCAGCCTCCCAAGGGCGGGGGGCCCTCAAAACATTCAGTACTTC. Amino acid sequence: CASSLPRAGGPQNIQYF. This chain uses TRBV4-1 with TRBJ2-4; 8 nucleotides line up with TRBD2. Trimming took 4 bases from V and 5 from J; bases not matched to a gene: 13. This CDR3 comprises 17 residues. Germline V gives CDR1 MGHRA, CDR2 YSYEKL.

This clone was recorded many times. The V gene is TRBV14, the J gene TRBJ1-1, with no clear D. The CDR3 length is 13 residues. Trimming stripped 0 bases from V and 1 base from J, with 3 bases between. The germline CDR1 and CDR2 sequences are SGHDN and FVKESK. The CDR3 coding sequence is TGTGCCAGCAGCCAAGATCCGAACACTGAAGCTTTCTTT. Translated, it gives CASSQDPNTEAFF.